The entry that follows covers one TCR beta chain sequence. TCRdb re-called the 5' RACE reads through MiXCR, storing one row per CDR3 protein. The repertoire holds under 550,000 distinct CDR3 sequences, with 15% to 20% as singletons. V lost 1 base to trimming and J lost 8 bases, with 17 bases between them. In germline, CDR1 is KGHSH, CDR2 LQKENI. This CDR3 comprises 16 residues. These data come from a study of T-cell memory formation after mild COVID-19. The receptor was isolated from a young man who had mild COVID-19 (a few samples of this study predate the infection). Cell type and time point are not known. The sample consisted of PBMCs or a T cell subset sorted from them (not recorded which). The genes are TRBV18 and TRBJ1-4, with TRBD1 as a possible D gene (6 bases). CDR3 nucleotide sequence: TGTGCCAGCTCACCACAACAGGGTACGGGTGACGAAAAACTGTTTTTT. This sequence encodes CASSPQQGTGDEKLFF.